Detailed here is one T cell receptor (beta chain). Its antigen is not yet known. The input lacks base qualities; no much larger clone sits a single base away. V loses 9 bases, J loses 0 bases, and the germline ends lie 6 bases apart. Counted from cysteine to phenylalanine, this CDR3 has 13 amino acids. Only CDR3 DNA remains: 39 bases, in frame from the first base. Reading the germline V gene (reference sequence) gives CDR1 LNHNV and CDR2 YYDKDF. Libraries were built with the immunoSEQ multiplex PCR assay. For the multiplex PCR, a mixture combining 60 forward primers for TCR Vbeta segments and 13 reverse primers for TCR Jbeta segments was used. The CDR3 region of rearranged TCR beta genes was amplified from genomic DNA with a multiplex PCR assay. On the Illumina HiSeq System, the amplified TCR beta libraries were sequenced as 87-base-pair reads. The study's processing was this. A later analysis tallied tens of millions of unique TCR beta chains across the 610 or so repertoires, and approximately 9.9 million of those chains were shared by two or more donors. To remove PCR and sequencing errors, raw reads were error-corrected and collapsed into unique sequences using a nearest-neighbor algorithm that merged closely related sequences. To assign V, D and J gene segments, CDR3 sequences were aligned to IMGT reference sequences. For a sequence to be retained, a match of at least six nucleotides to both a V gene segment and a J gene segment was required. Rearrangements were classified as productive when the CDR3 lacked stop codons and remained in frame with V and J, and all other rearrangements were classified as non-productive. CDR3 was defined according to IMGT convention as the region running from the second conserved V-encoded cysteine to the conserved J-encoded phenylalanine. In an earlier analysis of around 570 of the donors, sequences lacking an unambiguous match to a single V gene segment were excluded. In an earlier analysis of 450 to 750 of the donors, a V segment was called functional when productive rearrangements were above 56.7%, and segregating when the standard deviation between donors exceeded 5%. To diagnose cytomegalovirus status from the catalog of TCR beta chain sequences, a statistical classification framework was built. A later analysis assigned V and J genes by comparing TCR nucleotide sequences with IMGT/GENE-DB human TR gene sequences. Using the TCRdist pipeline, a later analysis assigned CDR3 sequences along with most-parsimonious VDJ recombination scenarios. In a later analysis, every TCR beta chain was defined by the combination of its CDR3 amino acid sequence and its V-gene family, and reads without a unique V-gene family were dropped. In a later analysis, around 650 highly shared, low-generation-probability nucleotide sequences were removed to address suspected cross-contamination and a sequencing artifact. For each public chain, a later analysis derived a clonal expansion index from normalized ranks of inferred template counts within each repertoire. A later analysis computed generation probabilities with a VDJ recombination model fitted to out-of-frame rearrangements, and checked the results against IGoR. A later analysis scored TCR-TCR, TCR-HLA and TCR-CMV co-occurrence with hypergeometric tests, applying a repertoire-size bias correction to TCR pairs. To estimate false discovery rates, a later analysis permuted the HLA or CMV assignments 20 times. In a later analysis, co-occurring TCRs were grouped using DBSCAN, and TCRdist sequence similarity was added for clustering within HLA-allele-positive subsets. Co-occurrence clustering excluded repertoires with fewer than 30,000 or more than 120,000 public chains, plus five with anomalous nucleotide sharing. Entries here come from immuneACCESS through TCRdb and include only in-frame sequences with V and J called. Some clones fail to appear in such tables; in the studies checked, an unresolved V gene covers under half of the shortfall, and the cause of the remainder is unknown. V and J calls and clone size are those listed in that table; D and trimming were worked out from the DNA. Within this sample are a few hundred thousand clones, with about 80% of them counted one time only. Roughly 0.31% of the sample is taken by the ten largest.

In total, 630 or so healthy bone marrow donors made up the cohort. At the time of sampling, every cohort member was nominally healthy, though immune exposures that went unrecorded were likely present. The donor was CMV seronegative and was included in the group of 352 seronegative cohort members. A peripheral blood sample was collected from each donor, and TCR beta sequencing was performed on peripheral blood mononuclear cells. Genomic DNA was extracted from the blood cell samples with the Qiagen DNeasy Blood Extraction Kit. This sample was taken from a study of cytomegalovirus exposure and HLA in healthy donors (dated by TCRdb to the late 2010s). With respect to the entire study: According to an earlier analysis of around 600 of the donors, about 179 million T cells yielded over 90 million unique TCR beta sequences and approximately 280 Gb of sequence data. Approximately 300 gigabases of sequencing data and roughly 81 million unique TCR sequences made up an early release that covered nearly 650 HLA-typed donors. Of the 398 genotyped donors, approximately 83% fell in the genetic ancestry cluster associated with self-reported Caucasian donors. The study aimed to test whether cataloging public T cell receptors could reveal signatures of past pathogen exposure. The study used immunosequencing to profile the T cell repertoires of some 600 subjects and linked those repertoires to cytomegalovirus serostatus. In addition to the first cohort of around 670 subjects, a separate validation cohort of 120 different subjects was used. To predict cytomegalovirus infection status, the study combined high-throughput TCR immunosequencing, statistical association of individual TCRs with disease status, and machine learning. A later analysis re-examined previously published TCR beta repertoires from about 670 donors and added high-resolution HLA genotyping to investigate patterns of TCR occurrence. The later analysis used no new phenotypic data to find candidate immune exposures, relying instead on TCR beta sequences and their occurrence across donors. An earlier analysis of 500 to 750 of the donors applied high-throughput TCR beta sequencing to assess whether each TCR beta V gene segment acted as functional or pseudogenic. Donor age, sex, ethnicity and CMV serostatus were compiled together with the repertoire data. In a later genetic analysis, genome-wide SNP genotypes for about three fifths of the 666 donors were used, and that subset was treated as a discovery cohort. All discovery cohort repertoires had been generated using a single sequencing platform. HLA typing included class I and class II loci at four-digit resolution. Typing coverage varied by locus: 629-630 donors for A, B, C, DRB1 and DQB1; 522 for DQA1; over 600 for DPA1; around 450 for DPB1. Because of strong linkage in the cohort, 5 or 6 DR-DQ haplotypes were treated as single units for association and clustering. Across roughly 420 genotyped donors of the cohort, an average of approximately 220,000 unique TCR beta nucleotide sequences per donor were sequenced, and 15% to 20% of those sequences were non-productive.

Results and caveats for the whole study, not just this receptor: According to a later analysis, TCR association rates differed among HLA loci, with DRB1 alleles showing the most associated TCRs and HLA-C alleles showing the fewest. This cohort had only TCR beta chains sequenced, and the lack of alpha or paired-chain data limited which features could be detected. Linkage disequilibrium might explain the correlated functional status among segregating V segments, but an unknown experimental factor could not be ruled out. The authors suggested that the approach could potentially be generalized to other disease states and immunological phenotypes. V-gene and J-gene trimming of TCR beta chains was associated with a missense DCLRE1C variant in a later genetic analysis, and the association was replicated in an independent cohort. In vitro tests confirmed that three of the cytomegalovirus-associated TCR beta chains recognize cytomegalovirus antigens. When HLA alleles, especially DR and DQ, strongly co-occurred, TCR associations were difficult to assign to individual alleles. In a later analysis, 16,951 TCR beta sequences were associated with specific HLA alleles at a false discovery rate of 0.05. While some public TCRs were present in many individuals, most TCR sequences turned up only very rarely across donors. A further reported finding was that TCR beta sequences accurately predicted the HLA-A and HLA-B alleles for most subjects in the first cohort. A cluster of highly shared sequence variants was judged likely to be a technical artifact of the sequencing pipeline. Over 15 rarely observed V segments, including chromosome 9 orphons, were excluded from the earlier analysis of several hundred of the donors because counts were too low. Immune exposure information for the cohort was limited to CMV serostatus. According to a later genetic analysis, donors in an Asian-associated ancestry cluster had fewer N-insertions in productive TCRs than the approximately 650-donor mean. A later analysis reported that several top co-occurrence clusters appeared linked to parvovirus B19, influenza, CMV and Epstein-Barr virus. Some IMGT-functional V segments, including TRBV6-2 and TRBV6-3, could not be told apart with the 87-base-pair reads, so those segments were excluded. Cytomegalovirus status was reported to be diagnosed by the classifier with high specificity and sensitivity in both the original and validation cohorts. An earlier analysis of approximately 570 of the donors showed that most TCR beta V segments appeared in productive rearrangements either about 90% or about 30% of the time, which broadly matched IMGT annotations. The study gave a list of about 170 TCR beta chains associated with cytomegalovirus. Because HLA typing was missing for some donors at each locus, association tests included only the typed subset. In a later analysis, HLA-associated TCR beta chains showed more clonal expansion and lower generation probabilities than non-associated chains that were equally common. According to a later analysis, most CMV-associated TCR beta chains appeared to be HLA-restricted, and the HLA associations seemed to be driven largely by CMV exposure. Presence/absence analyses assumed roughly uniform sequencing depth across donors, an assumption that may not hold.

The receptor comes from a girl aged 2 to 9 in good health and CMV-seronegative. Sequenced sample: PBMCs. The chain uses TRBV15 and TRBJ1-6; the D gene is not confidently resolved. This receptor carries the CDR3 CATSGSYNSPLHF. The DNA sequence is TGTGCCACTTCGGGCTCCTATAATTCACCCCTCCACTTT.